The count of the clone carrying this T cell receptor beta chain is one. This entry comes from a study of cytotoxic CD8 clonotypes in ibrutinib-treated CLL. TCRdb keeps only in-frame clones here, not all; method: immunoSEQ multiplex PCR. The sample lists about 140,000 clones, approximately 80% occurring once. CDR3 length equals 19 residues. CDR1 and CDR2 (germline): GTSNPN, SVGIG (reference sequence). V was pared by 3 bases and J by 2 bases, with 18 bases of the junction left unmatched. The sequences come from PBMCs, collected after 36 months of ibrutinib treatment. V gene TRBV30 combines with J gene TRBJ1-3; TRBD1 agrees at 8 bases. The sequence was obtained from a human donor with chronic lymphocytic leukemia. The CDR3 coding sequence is TGTGCCTGGAGGGGCAGGGGGCATTTCTTGGAGAAAACTGGAAACACCATATATTTT. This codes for CAWRGRGHFLEKTGNTIYF. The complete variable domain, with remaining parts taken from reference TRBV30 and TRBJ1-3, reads SQTIHQWPATLVQPVGSPLSLECTVEGTSNPNLYWYRQAAGRGLQLLFYSVGIGQISSEVPQNLSASRPQDRQFILSSKKLLLSDSGFYLCAWRGRGHFLEKTGNTIYFGEGSWLTVV.